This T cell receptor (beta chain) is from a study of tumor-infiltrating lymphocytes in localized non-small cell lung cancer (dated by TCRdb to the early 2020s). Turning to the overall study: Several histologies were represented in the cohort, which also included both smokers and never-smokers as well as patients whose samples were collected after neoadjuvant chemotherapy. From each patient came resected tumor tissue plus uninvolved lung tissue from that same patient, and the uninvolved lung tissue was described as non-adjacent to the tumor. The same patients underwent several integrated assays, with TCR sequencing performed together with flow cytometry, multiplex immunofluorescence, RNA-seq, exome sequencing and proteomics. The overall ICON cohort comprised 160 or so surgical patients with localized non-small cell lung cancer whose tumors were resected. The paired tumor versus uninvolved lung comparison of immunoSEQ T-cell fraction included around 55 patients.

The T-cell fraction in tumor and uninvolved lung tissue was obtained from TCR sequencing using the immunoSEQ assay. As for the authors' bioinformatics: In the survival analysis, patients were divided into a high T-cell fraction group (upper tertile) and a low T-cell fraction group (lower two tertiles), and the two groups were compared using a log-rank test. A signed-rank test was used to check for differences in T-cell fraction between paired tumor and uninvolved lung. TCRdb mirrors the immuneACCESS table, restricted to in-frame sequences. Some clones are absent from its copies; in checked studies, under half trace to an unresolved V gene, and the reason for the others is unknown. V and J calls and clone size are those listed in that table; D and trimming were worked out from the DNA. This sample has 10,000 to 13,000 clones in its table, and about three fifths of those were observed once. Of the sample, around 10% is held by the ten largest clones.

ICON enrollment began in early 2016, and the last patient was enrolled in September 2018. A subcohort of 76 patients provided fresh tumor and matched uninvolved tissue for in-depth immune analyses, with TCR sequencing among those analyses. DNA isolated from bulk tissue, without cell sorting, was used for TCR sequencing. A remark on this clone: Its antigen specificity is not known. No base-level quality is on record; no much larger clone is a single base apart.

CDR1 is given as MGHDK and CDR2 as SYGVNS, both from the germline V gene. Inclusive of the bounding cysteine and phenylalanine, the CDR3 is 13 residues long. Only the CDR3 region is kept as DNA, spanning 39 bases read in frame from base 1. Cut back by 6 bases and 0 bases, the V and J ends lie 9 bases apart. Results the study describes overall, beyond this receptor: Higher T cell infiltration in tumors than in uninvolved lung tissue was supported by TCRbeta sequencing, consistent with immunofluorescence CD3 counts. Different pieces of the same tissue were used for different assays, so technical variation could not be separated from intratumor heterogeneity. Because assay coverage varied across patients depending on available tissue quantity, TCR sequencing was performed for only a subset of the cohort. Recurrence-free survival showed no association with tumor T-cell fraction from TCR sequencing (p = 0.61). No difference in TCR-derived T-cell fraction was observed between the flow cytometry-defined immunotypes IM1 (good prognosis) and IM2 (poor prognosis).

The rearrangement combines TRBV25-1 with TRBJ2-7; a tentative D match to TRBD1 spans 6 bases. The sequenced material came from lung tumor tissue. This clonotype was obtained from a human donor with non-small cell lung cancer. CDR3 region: CASRGTNSYEQYF. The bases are TGTGCCAGCAGGGGGACAAACTCCTACGAGCAGTACTTC.